This entry describes one T cell receptor beta chain. What it binds is unknown. Following autologous stem cell transplantation, relapse occurred in every patient, and exposure to brentuximab vedotin varied. This specimen comes from a study of PD-1 blockade in classical Hodgkin lymphoma. TCRdb keeps only in-frame clones here, not all; method: immunoSEQ multiplex PCR. The sample lists 15,000 or so clones, less than 80% occurring once. Overall study findings and caveats: Before treatment, complete responders showed about the same diversity as newly diagnosed patients. After ASCT, patients who started nivolumab under 1 year later were excluded. Healthy donors reportedly exceeded newly diagnosed patients in baseline TCR diversity. Prior therapy or disease activity may underlie the repertoire differences, whose causes remain undefined.

Per germline, CDR1 GTSNPN and CDR2 SVGIG (reference sequence). CDR3 length: 12 residues. V was trimmed by 5 bases and J by 6 bases, leaving 11 bases between them. This receptor was taken from a human donor with classical Hodgkin lymphoma. The material was peripheral blood mononuclear cells (PBMCs), obtained at baseline. This chain uses TRBV30 with TRBJ1-5; D remains ambiguous. CDR3 nucleotides: TGTGCCTGGGCTACCGCAGGTCAGCCCCAGCATTTT. This gives the protein CAWATAGQPQHF.